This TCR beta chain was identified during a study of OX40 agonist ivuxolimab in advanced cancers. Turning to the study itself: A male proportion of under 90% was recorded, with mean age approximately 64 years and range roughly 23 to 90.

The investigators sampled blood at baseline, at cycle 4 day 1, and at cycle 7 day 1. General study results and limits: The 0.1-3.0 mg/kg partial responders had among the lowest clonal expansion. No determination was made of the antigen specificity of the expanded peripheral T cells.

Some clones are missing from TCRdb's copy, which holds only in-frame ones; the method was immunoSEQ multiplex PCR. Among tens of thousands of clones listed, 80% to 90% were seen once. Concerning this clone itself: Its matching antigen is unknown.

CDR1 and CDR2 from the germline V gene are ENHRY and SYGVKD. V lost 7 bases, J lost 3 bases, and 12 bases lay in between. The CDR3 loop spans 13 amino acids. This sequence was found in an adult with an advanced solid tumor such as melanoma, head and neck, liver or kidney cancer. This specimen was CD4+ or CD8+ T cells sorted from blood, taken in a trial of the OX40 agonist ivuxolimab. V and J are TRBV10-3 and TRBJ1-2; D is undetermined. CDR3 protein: CAITPDTDYGYTF. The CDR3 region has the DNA TGTGCCATCACCCCAGACACTGACTATGGCTACACCTTC.